The 21 T cell receptor beta chains below were found in one sample sequenced in a study of vaccination and CD4 T cells after COVID-19. An Oncomine TCR Beta short-read assay was used to sequence the DNA from cultured CD4+ T cells. TCRdb re-analysed the PCR reads in MiXCR, keeping a single row per CDR3 protein. The table lists roughly 22,000 distinct CDR3 sequences, approximately 32% of them singletons. What these receptors recognize is not known. The treatment was: roughly ten-day PBMC culture with coronavirus spike peptide pools or control peptides (ViraFEST assay). Material for sequencing was cultured CD4+ T cells from blood. The receptor source for this set is a human donor with COVID-19.

There are a few counts of this clonotype. In DNA, the CDR3 is TGCGCCAGCAGCCAAGACAAGGGGCGAATCACAGATACGCAGTATTTT. Amino acids: CASSQDKGRITDTQYF. The genes are TRBV4-1 and TRBJ2-3; maybe TRBD1 (5 bases). CDR1 and CDR2 (germline): MGHRA, YSYEKL. There are 16 residues in the CDR3. V lost 0 bases and J lost 2, with 12 bases in between.

This chain connects TRBV7-8 to TRBJ2-7, with 7 bases aligning to TRBD1. Per germline, CDR1 SGHVS and CDR2 FQNEAQ. Trimming cost V 10 bases and J 3 bases; bases outside gene matches: 12. The CDR3 is 14 amino acids. CDR3 in DNA: TGTGCCACCTCCTTGTTGGGACAGATCTACGAGCAGTACTTC. It is translated as CATSLLGQIYEQYF.

The rearrangement links TRBV27 to TRBJ1-2; maybe TRBD1 (5 bases). This CDR3 is built from 16 residues. V shed 2 bases and J shed 0 bases, with 13 bases lying between them. Looked up from germline, CDR1 is MNHEY and CDR2 is SMNVEV (reference sequence). CDR3 region: CASSLLVQGANYGYTF. In DNA form, the CDR3 reads TGTGCCAGCAGTTTACTGGTGCAGGGCGCTAACTATGGCTACACCTTC.

The chain has TRBV30 and TRBJ1-4; 12 nucleotides agree with TRBD1. The V and J ends lost 8 bases and 6 bases, in that order; junction bases with no gene match: 13. The CDR3 covers 16 residues. Germline CDR1 GTSNPN, CDR2 SVGIG (reference sequence). The CDR3 DNA reads as TGTGCCGCATACCCGGGACAGGGGGCGCGTTATGAAAAACTGTTTTTT. It is translated as CAAYPGQGARYEKLFF. The complete variable domain, with remaining parts taken from reference TRBV30 and TRBJ1-4, reads SQTIHQWPATLVQPVGSPLSLECTVEGTSNPNLYWYRQAAGRGLQLLFYSVGIGQISSEVPQNLSASRPQDRQFILSSKKLLLSDSGFYLCAAYPGQGARYEKLFFGSGTQLSVL.

The CDR3 DNA reads TGCGCCAGCAGCTTGCCAACGACTGAAGCTTTCTTT. Translation gives CASSLPTTEAFF. The chain recombines TRBV5-1 with TRBJ1-1; D uncertain. V was shortened by 1 base and J by 5 bases, with 6 bases between the two germline ends. Per the germline V gene, CDR1 is SGHRS and CDR2 is YFSETQ. CDR3 size: 12 residues.

This clonotype has a handful of counts. The V call is TRBV27, the J call TRBJ2-1; 9 bases map to TRBD2. The CDR3 is made up of 16 amino acids. V gave up 8 bases and J gave up 6 bases; unmatched junction bases: 14. Per the germline V gene, CDR1 is MNHEY and CDR2 is SMNVEV (reference sequence). This CDR3 is CASRGSVVAGANEQFF. CDR3 in DNA: TGTGCCAGCCGGGGGTCAGTGGTAGCGGGGGCCAATGAGCAGTTCTTC.

This sequence joins TRBV29-1 and TRBJ1-1; 8 bases map to TRBD1. Trimming at V came to 7 bases and at J to 4 bases, leaving 5 bases not matched to a gene. The germline V gene encodes CDR1 SQVTM and CDR2 ANQGSEA. There are 12 residues in the CDR3. The CDR3 DNA reads TGCAGCGCCGACAGGGGTGGCACTGAAGCTTTCTTT. Its protein product is CSADRGGTEAFF.

V gene TRBV6-1 combines with J gene TRBJ2-7; D not resolved. Per the germline V gene, CDR1 is MNHNS and CDR2 is SASEGT. CDR3 length: 14 amino acids. V was cut by 4 bases and J by 3 bases, with 13 bases left in between. The CDR3 DNA is TGTGCCAGCAGTGCCTCCGACTTTAGCTACGAGCAGTACTTC. Protein sequence: CASSASDFSYEQYF.

The table lists this clonotype with a few counts. The gene calls are TRBV11-3 and TRBJ2-3; D is unresolved. Germline loops: CDR1 SGHNT, CDR2 YENEEA. The CDR3 sequence is 15 residues long. The V end was cut by 3 bases, the J end by 1 base, with 11 bases between. The DNA of the CDR3 is TGTGCCAGCAGCTTCGGAAGAACTGGCACAGATACGCAGTATTTT. Translating gives CASSFGRTGTDTQYF.

In its sample, this clonotype was seen a few times. The rearrangement uses TRBV15 and TRBJ2-7; 9 bases line up with TRBD1. The CDR3 has 15 amino acids. Trimming removed 3 bases from V and 2 bases from J; junction bases left unmatched: 5. Germline CDR1 reads LNHNV; CDR2 reads YYDKDF (reference sequence). In DNA, the CDR3 is TGTGCCACCAGCAGGTCGGGACAGGGCACCTACGAGCAGTACTTC. It codes for CATSRSGQGTYEQYF.

In its sample, this clonotype was seen a few times. The V call is TRBV19, the J call TRBJ1-1, with TRBD1 matching over 7 bases. Germline trimming cut 7 bases from V and 5 bases from J; bases unmatched to any gene: 7. The CDR3 totals 13 residues. Germline loops: CDR1 LNHDA, CDR2 SQIVND (reference sequence). The CDR3: CASTPTGRTEAFF. As DNA, the CDR3 is TGTGCCAGTACCCCGACAGGGAGGACTGAAGCTTTCTTT.

The V call is TRBV28, the J call TRBJ1-5, with D tentatively TRBD1 (5 bases). In germline, CDR1 is MDHEN, CDR2 SYDVKM. The length of the CDR3 is 17 residues. V was clipped by 1 base and J by 2 bases, with 15 bases between them. The CDR3 sequence: CASSLSAGGRGNQPQHF. In DNA form, the CDR3 reads TGTGCCAGCAGTTTATCGGCGGGGGGGAGAGGCAATCAGCCCCAGCATTTT. Full variable domain (remainder filled in from reference TRBV28 and TRBJ1-5): DVKVTQSSRYLVKRTGEKVFLECVQDMDHENMFWYRQDPGLGLRLIYFSYDVKMKEKGDIPEGYSVSREKKERFSLILESASTNQTSMYLCASSLSAGGRGNQPQHFGDGTRLSIL.

The chain recombines TRBV10-1 with TRBJ2-5; 7 nucleotides line up with TRBD1. The CDR3 runs 12 residues. V lost 8 bases and J lost 5; bases outside the gene matches: 5. Germline-derived CDR1 and CDR2 are WNHNN and SYGVQD (reference sequence). CDR3 residues: CASGTAWETQYF. The CDR3 DNA is TGCGCCAGCGGGACAGCCTGGGAGACCCAGTACTTC.

Of note for this clonotype: Mismatch with germline at one junction end may stem from a read error. The gene calls are TRBV24-1 and TRBJ2-2, with D maybe TRBD2 (6 bases). The CDR3 loop spans 13 amino acids. Germline CDR1 reads KGHDR; CDR2 reads SFDVKD. The CDR3 protein is CAASDRGTGELFF. CDR3 DNA sequence: TGTGCCGCCAGTGATCGGGGGACCGGGGAGCTGTTTTTT.

Only a few counts were recorded for this clonotype. The V and J genes are TRBV5-6 and TRBJ2-1; D uncertain. The CDR3 contains 15 residues. Looked up from germline, CDR1 is SGHDT and CDR2 is YYEEEE. V shed 0 bases and J shed 9 bases, with 16 bases lying between them. As DNA, the CDR3 is TGTGCCAGCAGCTTGGTGCTTATAGGGCAGCCTGAGCAGTTCTTC. Translation gives CASSLVLIGQPEQFF.

The genes are TRBV19 and TRBJ2-3, with TRBD2 matching over 9 bases. Trimming cost V 1 base and J 0 bases; bases outside gene matches: 8. The germline V gene has CDR1 LNHDA and CDR2 SQIVND (reference sequence). This CDR3 has 18 amino acids. CDR3 in amino acids: CASSIAGGGAPSTDTQYF. For the CDR3, the DNA is TGTGCCAGTAGTATAGCCGGCGGGGGGGCCCCTAGCACAGATACGCAGTATTTT.

The V call is TRBV19, the J call TRBJ1-5, with D perhaps TRBD1 (5 bases). Germline values: CDR1 LNHDA, CDR2 SQIVND (reference sequence). The CDR3 has 17 amino acids. Deletions cut 8 bases from V and 0 bases from J, with 20 bases between. CDR3 sequence reads: CASEARIGGASNQPQHF. The DNA of the CDR3 is TGTGCCAGTGAAGCCCGAATAGGAGGGGCTAGCAATCAGCCCCAGCATTTT.

This clonotype was observed a few times. V is TRBV19 and J is TRBJ1-1, with no clear D. This CDR3 has 13 residues. V dropped 8 bases and J dropped 0 bases, with 10 bases sitting between them. CDR1 LNHDA and CDR2 SQIVND come from the germline V gene (reference sequence). This CDR3 reads CASQVGMNTEAFF. CDR3 nucleotide sequence: TGTGCCAGTCAAGTTGGGATGAACACTGAAGCTTTCTTT.

The rearrangement links TRBV12-3 or TRBV12-4 to TRBJ2-7; 11 positions agree with TRBD1. The CDR3 has 15 amino acids. J gave up 4 bases and V 4 bases, and 6 bases lay outside the gene matches. The CDR3 nucleotides are TGTGCCAGCAGTTCGGGGGACAGGGGGATTTACGAGCAGTACTTC. It translates to CASSSGDRGIYEQYF.

The CDR3 sequence is CTSSGDSGGTKTQYF. Here the CDR3 DNA reads TGTACCAGCAGCGGAGACAGCGGGGGAACGAAGACCCAGTACTTC. The chain links TRBV7-2 to TRBJ2-5; 8 nucleotides agree with TRBD2. Germline CDR1 reads SGHTA; CDR2 reads FQGNSA. Unmatched junction bases numbered 11, after V lost 5 bases and J lost 6 bases. This CDR3 is 15 amino acids long.

This chain joins TRBV2 and TRBJ2-4, with 7 bases fitting TRBD1. Trimming removed 6 bases from V and 2 bases from J; junction bases left unmatched: 4. The germline V gene encodes CDR1 SNHLY and CDR2 FYNNEI. CDR3 length equals 14 residues. As DNA, the CDR3 is TGTGCCAGCAGCCCACAGGGGCCCAAAAACATTCAGTACTTC. Translating gives CASSPQGPKNIQYF.